These T cell receptor beta chains were read from a single sample in a study of T cells in localized non-small cell lung cancer. Only in-frame clones appear in the TCRdb table, and some are missing; sequencing was by immunoSEQ multiplex PCR. Altogether approximately 11,000 clones are present, about 29% being singletons, with the ten largest covering about 5.6%. The source material was lung tumor tissue, sampled before any cancer treatment. These receptors were taken from a man between 40 and 69 years old with stage I lung adenocarcinoma. Both conserved end residues are part of each CDR3. A D gene is named only where the DNA matches it firmly. Clone size is not always given. Where it is, it says once, few, many or a class for expanded clones.

d_call j_call v_call clone_size cdr3_nt cdr3_aa
. TRBJ2-1 TRBV9 medium-sized TGTGCCAGCAGCGAAGTAGGACAGTCCTACAATGAGCAGTTCTTC CASSEVGQSYNEQFF
TRBD1 TRBJ2-7 TRBV11-3 few TGTGCCAGCAGCCTATCACAGGGGGCCGGCGAGCAGTACTTC CASSLSQGAGEQYF
TRBD1 TRBJ2-5 TRBV15 . TGTGCCACCAAAGAATTATGGGGGACAGCCCAAGAGACCCAGTACTTC CATKELWGTAQETQYF
. TRBJ1-2 TRBV15 . TGTGCCACCAGCATAAACCCAAAAACCTACTATGGCTACACCTTC CATSINPKTYYGYTF
TRBD1 TRBJ2-7 TRBV18 few TGTGCCAGCTCACACCGGGACAGGCCCTCCTACGAGCAGTACTTC CASSHRDRPSYEQYF
TRBD1 TRBJ1-1 TRBV2 few TGTGCCAGCAGTCTTACAGGGGCTGAAGCTTTCTTT CASSLTGAEAFF
TRBD1 TRBJ1-2 TRBV9 . TGTGCCAGCAGCGTAGAGGAGGGGCCCGGACAGGTCGGAAACTATGGCTACACCTTC CASSVEEGPGQVGNYGYTF
. TRBJ2-6 TRBV18 . TGTGCCAGCTCACCACTCGACGGGGCCAACGTCCTGACTTTC CASSPLDGANVLTF
. TRBJ1-2 TRBV6-8 few TGTGCCAGCAGTACTCAGCGGGGGGATCGCTATGGCTACACCTTC CASSTQRGDRYGYTF
TRBD2 TRBJ2-3 TRBV19 . TGTGCCAGTAGTATAGGCGGGGGAAATTCGGATACGCAGTATTTT CASSIGGGNSDTQYF
. TRBJ2-4 TRBV5-1 . TGCGCCAGCAGCTTGGACGGAACCCAGAGCAACATTCAGTACTTC CASSLDGTQSNIQYF
. TRBJ1-2 TRBV19 . TGTGCCAGTAGTCCAGACATTAGAGACTCCTATGGCTACACCTTC CASSPDIRDSYGYTF
. TRBJ2-7 TRBV11-3 few TGTGCCAGCAGCCAAGGCTCCAGGCCCGGGAGCTCCTACGAGCAGTACTTC CASSQGSRPGSSYEQYF
TRBD1 TRBJ1-2 TRBV6-8 . TGTGCCAGCAGTTACGACGTCCCGGGACAGGATTTCCCTTATGGCTACACCTTC CASSYDVPGQDFPYGYTF
. TRBJ2-3 TRBV15 . TGTGCCACCAGCAGAGATAGCGGAGTTGGCACAGATACGCAGTATTTT CATSRDSGVGTDTQYF
. TRBJ1-1 TRBV25-1 . TGTGCCAGCAGTGATATTGCGGCATGTTGGACGGCCACTGCTTTCTTT CASSDIAACWTATAFF
TRBD1 TRBJ1-2 TRBV6-8 few TGTGCCATCAGCGACAGGGGAGAGGGCTATGGCTACACCTTC CAISDRGEGYGYTF
TRBD1 TRBJ1-6 TRBV11-3 . TGTGCCAGCAGCTTTGGACAGGGAAATTCACCCCTCCACTTT CASSFGQGNSPLHF
. TRBJ2-2 TRBV6-8 few TGTGCCAGCAGTTACTCGCTGGGGACCGGGGAGCTGTTTTTT CASSYSLGTGELFF
. TRBJ2-7 TRBV11-3 . TGTGCCAGCAGCTTAGTAGGCCAGAACTCCTACGAGCAGTACTTC CASSLVGQNSYEQYF
. TRBJ1-1 TRBV30 few TGTGCCAGCAGCACCGGGGGGCGAGGAAAGAACACTGAAGCTTTCTTT CASSTGGRGKNTEAFF
. TRBJ1-1 TRBV7-2 few TGTGCCAGCAGCCAGAGATCGAACACTGAAGCTTTCTTT CASSQRSNTEAFF
. TRBJ1-5 TRBV6-7 . TGTGCCAGCAGTTACGAGGGACCCCAGCATTTT CASSYEGPQHF
TRBD1 TRBJ1-1 TRBV11-3 few TGTGCCAGCAGCCCCGTACGGGACAGGCGAGCCGAAGCTTTCTTT CASSPVRDRRAEAFF
. TRBJ1-1 TRBV5-1 . TGCGCCAGCAGCTTCACCGGGTACAACACTGAAGCTTTCTTT CASSFTGYNTEAFF
. TRBJ1-1 TRBV18 few TGTGCCAGCTCACCAAACAGCCACCCTTCCACTGAAGCTTTCTTT CASSPNSHPSTEAFF